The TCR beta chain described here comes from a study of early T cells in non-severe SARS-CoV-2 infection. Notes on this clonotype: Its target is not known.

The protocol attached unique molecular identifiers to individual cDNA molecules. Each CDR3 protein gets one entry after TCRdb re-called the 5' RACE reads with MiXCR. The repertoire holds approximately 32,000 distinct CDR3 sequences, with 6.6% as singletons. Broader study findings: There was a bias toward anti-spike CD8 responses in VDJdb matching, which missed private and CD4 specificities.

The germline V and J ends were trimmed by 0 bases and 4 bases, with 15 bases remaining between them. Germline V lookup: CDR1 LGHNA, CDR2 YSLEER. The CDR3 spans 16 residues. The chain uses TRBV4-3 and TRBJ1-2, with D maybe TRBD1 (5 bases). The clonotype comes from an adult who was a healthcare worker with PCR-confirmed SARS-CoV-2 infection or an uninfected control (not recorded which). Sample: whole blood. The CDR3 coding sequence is TGCGCCAGCAGCCAAGATCAGCGGGGCTCGGTCTATGGCTACACCTTC. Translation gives CASSQDQRGSVYGYTF.